The T cell receptor (beta chain) described here comes from a study of blood T cell repertoires in COVID-19. Unmatched junction bases numbered 3, after V lost 5 bases and J lost 2 bases. The CDR3 consists of 13 residues. Germline V gene lookup returns CDR1 SGHNT and CDR2 YENEEA. Per the original methods: Nucleated cell number was recorded as an estimate derived from reference gene primer amplification. Sequencing used immunoSEQ multiplex PCR; TCRdb keeps in-frame clones, though not all of them. That table furnishes V, J and clone size, whereas the DNA furnished D and trimming. The table lists 150,000 to 200,000 clones, approximately 90% of them singletons.

The chain is built from TRBV11-3 and TRBJ2-7; 7 nucleotides line up with TRBD1. Sequencing was carried out using peripheral blood. The receptor was derived from a human donor in a cohort sampled during active COVID-19. The CDR3 region has the DNA TGTGCCAGCAGCAAAGGGGGCCCCTACGAGCAGTACTTC. Translation gives CASSKGGPYEQYF. Full variable domain (remainder filled in from reference TRBV11-3 and TRBJ2-7): EAGVVQSPRYKIIEKKQPVAFWCNPISGHNTLYWYLQNLGQGPELLIRYENEEAVDDSQLPKDRFSAERLKGVDSTLKIQPAELGDSAVYLCASSKGGPYEQYFGPGTRLTVT.